Below are 5 T cell receptor beta chains sequenced from a single sample in a study of OX40 agonist ivuxolimab in advanced cancers. Using immunoSEQ multiplex PCR, the repertoire was profiled, and TCRdb retains in-frame clones only, with some absent. Seen here are about 96,000 clones, about 90% observed once, and the top ten hold about 1.5%. Sequenced here: CD4+ or CD8+ T cells sorted from blood, sampled in a trial of the OX40 agonist ivuxolimab. The source is an adult with an advanced solid tumor such as melanoma, head and neck, liver or kidney cancer.

The V gene is TRBV6-5, the J gene TRBJ1-2, with D hard to call. CDR3 length equals 13 residues. V dropped 4 bases and J dropped 2 bases, with 8 bases sitting between them. Germline V CDR1 and CDR2: MNHEY, SVGAGI. This CDR3 reads CASSSPRNYGYTF. The CDR3 DNA is TGTGCCAGCAGTTCCCCAAGGAACTATGGCTACACCTTC.

The V call is TRBV7-9, the J call TRBJ2-7, with D tentatively TRBD2 (6 bases). The V end was cut by 5 bases, the J end by 5 bases, with 13 bases between. There are 13 residues in the CDR3. The germline gives CDR1 SEHNR, CDR2 FQNEAQ (reference sequence). CDR3 in DNA: TGTGCCAGCAGCCACCCCAGGAGGGACGAGCAGTACTTC. Amino acids: CASSHPRRDEQYF. Using reference TRBV7-9 and TRBJ2-7 for the parts outside the CDR3, the full variable domain is DTGVSQNPRHKITKRGQNVTFRCDPISEHNRLYWYRQTLGQGPEFLTYFQNEAQLEKSRLLSDRFSAERPKGSFSTLEIQRTEQGDSAMYLCASSHPRRDEQYFGPGTRLTVT.

V and J are TRBV7-3 and TRBJ2-3, with D possibly being TRBD1 or TRBD2 (5 bases each). This CDR3 is 14 amino acids long. Germline assignment: CDR1 SGHTA and CDR2 FQGTGA. V lost 4 bases and J lost 3, with 11 bases in between. This chain's CDR3 is CASSWGRGTDTQYF. Here the CDR3 DNA reads TGTGCCAGCAGCTGGGGGAGAGGGACAGATACGCAGTATTTT.

This chain links TRBV7-2 with TRBJ2-7, with TRBD1 matching over 10 bases. In germline, CDR1 is SGHTA, CDR2 FQGNSA. After removal of 3 bases from V and 6 bases from J, the junction contained 8 bases not matched to a gene. The CDR3 totals 15 residues. CDR3 coding DNA: TGTGCCAGCAGCTTGACTGGGACAGGGGTAGCCGAGCAGTACTTC. It yields the protein CASSLTGTGVAEQYF.

The rearrangement uses TRBV5-5 and TRBJ2-7; D not certain. V lost 1 base and J lost 4, with 9 bases in between. The CDR3 has 13 amino acids. Germline V gene data show CDR1 as SGHKS and CDR2 as YYEKEE (reference sequence). The CDR3 DNA reads TGTGCCAGCAGCTTGCTCCCCCGTTACGAGCAGTACTTC. This sequence encodes CASSLLPRYEQYF.